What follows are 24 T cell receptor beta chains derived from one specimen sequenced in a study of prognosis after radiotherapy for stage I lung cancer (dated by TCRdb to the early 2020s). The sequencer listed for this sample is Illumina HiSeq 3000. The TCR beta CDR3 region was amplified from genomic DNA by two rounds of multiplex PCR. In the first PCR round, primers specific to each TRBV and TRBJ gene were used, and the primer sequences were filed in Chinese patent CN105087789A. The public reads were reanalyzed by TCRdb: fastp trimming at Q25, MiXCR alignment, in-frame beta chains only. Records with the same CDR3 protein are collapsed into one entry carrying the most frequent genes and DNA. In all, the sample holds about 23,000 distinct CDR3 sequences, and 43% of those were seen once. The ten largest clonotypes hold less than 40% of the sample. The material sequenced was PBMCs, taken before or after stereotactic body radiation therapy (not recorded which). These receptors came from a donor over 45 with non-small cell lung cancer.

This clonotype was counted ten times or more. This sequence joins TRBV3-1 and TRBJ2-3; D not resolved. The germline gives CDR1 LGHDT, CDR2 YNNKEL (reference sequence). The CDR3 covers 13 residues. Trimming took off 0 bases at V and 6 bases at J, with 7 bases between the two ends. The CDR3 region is CASSQDARDTQYF. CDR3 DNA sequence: TGTGCCAGCAGCCAAGATGCTCGGGATACGCAGTATTTT.

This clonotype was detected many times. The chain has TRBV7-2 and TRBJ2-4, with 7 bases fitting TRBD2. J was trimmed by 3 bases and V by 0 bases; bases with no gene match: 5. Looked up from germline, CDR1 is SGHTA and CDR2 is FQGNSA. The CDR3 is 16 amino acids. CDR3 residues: CASSLALGGGKNIQYF. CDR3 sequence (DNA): TGTGCCAGCAGCTTAGCCCTGGGGGGGGGCAAAAACATTCAGTACTTC. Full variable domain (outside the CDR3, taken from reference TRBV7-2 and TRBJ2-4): GAGVSQSPSNKVTEKGKDVELRCDPISGHTALYWYRQSLGQGLEFLIYFQGNSAPDKSGLPSDRFSAERTGGSVSTLTIQRTQQEDSAVYLCASSLALGGGKNIQYFGAGTRLSVL.

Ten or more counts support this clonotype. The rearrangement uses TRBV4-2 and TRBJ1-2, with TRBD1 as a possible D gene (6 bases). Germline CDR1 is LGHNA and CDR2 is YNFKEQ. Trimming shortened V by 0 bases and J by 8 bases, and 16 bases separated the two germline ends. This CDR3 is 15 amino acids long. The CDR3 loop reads CASSQDRGGAKGYTF. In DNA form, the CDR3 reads TGTGCCAGCAGCCAAGATCGGGGGGGCGCGAAGGGCTACACCTTC.

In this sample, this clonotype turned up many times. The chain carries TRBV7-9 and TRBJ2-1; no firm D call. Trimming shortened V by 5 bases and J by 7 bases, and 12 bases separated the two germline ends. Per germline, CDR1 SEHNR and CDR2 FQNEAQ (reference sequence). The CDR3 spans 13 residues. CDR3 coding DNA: TGTGCCAGCAGCGCGAGGTGGGATAATGAGCAGTTCTTC. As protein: CASSARWDNEQFF.

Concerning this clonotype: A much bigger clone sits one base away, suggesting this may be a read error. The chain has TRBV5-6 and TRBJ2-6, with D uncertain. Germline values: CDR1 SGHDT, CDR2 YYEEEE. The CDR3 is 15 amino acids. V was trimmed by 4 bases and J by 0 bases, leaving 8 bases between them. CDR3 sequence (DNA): TGTGCCAGCAGCCTCTGGGGCTCTGGGGCCAACGTCCTGACTTTC. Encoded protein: CASSLWGSGANVLTF.

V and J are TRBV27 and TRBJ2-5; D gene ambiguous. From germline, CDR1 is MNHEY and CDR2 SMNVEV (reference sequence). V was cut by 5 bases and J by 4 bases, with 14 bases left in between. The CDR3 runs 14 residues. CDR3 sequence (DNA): TGTGCCAGCAGTCCAGACCCGCTGGGAGAGACCCAGTACTTC. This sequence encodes CASSPDPLGETQYF.

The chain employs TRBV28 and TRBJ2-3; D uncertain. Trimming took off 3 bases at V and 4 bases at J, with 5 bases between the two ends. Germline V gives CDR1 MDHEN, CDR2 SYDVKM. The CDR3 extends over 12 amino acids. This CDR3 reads CASSLLPDTQYF. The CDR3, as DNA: TGTGCCAGCAGTTTGTTGCCAGATACGCAGTATTTT.

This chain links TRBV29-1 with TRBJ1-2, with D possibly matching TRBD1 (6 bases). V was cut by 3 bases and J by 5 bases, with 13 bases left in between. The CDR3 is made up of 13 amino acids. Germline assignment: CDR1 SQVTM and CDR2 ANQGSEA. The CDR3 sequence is CSVEGADTYGYTF. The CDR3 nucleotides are TGCAGCGTTGAGGGGGCAGATACATATGGCTACACCTTC. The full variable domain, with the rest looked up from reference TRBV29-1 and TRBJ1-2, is SAVISQKPSRDICQRGTSLTIQCQVDSQVTMMFWYRQQPGQSLTLIATANQGSEATYESGFVIDKFPISRPNLTFSTLTVSNMSPEDSSIYLCSVEGADTYGYTFGSGTRLTVV.

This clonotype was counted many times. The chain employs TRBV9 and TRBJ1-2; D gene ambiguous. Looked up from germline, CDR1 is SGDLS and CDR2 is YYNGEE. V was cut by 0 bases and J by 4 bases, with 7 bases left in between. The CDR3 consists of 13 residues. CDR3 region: CASSVDGTYGYTF. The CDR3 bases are TGTGCCAGCAGCGTAGACGGTACCTATGGCTACACCTTC. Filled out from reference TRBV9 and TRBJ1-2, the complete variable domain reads DSGVTQTPKHLITATGQRVTLRCSPRSGDLSVYWYQQSLDQGLQFLIQYYNGEERAKGNILERFSAQQFPDLHSELNLSSLELGDSALYFCASSVDGTYGYTFGSGTRLTVV.

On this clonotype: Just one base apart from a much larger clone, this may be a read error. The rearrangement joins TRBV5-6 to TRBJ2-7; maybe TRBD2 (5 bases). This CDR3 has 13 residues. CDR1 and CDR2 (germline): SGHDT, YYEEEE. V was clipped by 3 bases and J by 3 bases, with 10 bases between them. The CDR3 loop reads CASSSRGCYEQYF. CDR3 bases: TGTGCCAGCAGCTCACGGGGATGCTACGAGCAGTACTTC.

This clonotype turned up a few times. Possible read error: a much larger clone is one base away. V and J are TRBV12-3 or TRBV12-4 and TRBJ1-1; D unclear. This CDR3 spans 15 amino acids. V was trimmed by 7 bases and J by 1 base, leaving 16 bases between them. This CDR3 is CASTPRRVWNTEAFF. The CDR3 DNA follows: TGTGCCAGCACCCCTCGGCGTGTGTGGAACACTGAAGCTTTCTTT.

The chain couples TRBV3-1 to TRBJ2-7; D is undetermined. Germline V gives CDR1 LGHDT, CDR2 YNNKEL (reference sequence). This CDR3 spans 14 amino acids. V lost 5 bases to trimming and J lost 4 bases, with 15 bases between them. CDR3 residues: CASSESDGSYEQYF. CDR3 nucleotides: TGTGCCAGCAGCGAATCGGACGGGTCTTACGAGCAGTACTTC.

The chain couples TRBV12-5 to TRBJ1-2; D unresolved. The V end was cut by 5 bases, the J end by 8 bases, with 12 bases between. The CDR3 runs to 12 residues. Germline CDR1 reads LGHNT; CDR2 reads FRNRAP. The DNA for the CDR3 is TGTGCTAGTGGTCCCTGTAATCGGGGCTACACCTTC. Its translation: CASGPCNRGYTF.

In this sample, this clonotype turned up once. DNA for the CDR3: TGTGCCAGCTTTTCTAGCGTGATTAACACCGGGGAGCTGTTTTTT. It yields the protein CASFSSVINTGELFF. This rearrangement joins TRBV18 to TRBJ2-2; D perhaps matches TRBD2 (6 bases). The germline CDR1 and CDR2 sequences are KGHSH and LQKENI. This CDR3 spans 15 amino acids. V was shortened by 7 bases and J by 2 bases, with 14 bases between the two germline ends.

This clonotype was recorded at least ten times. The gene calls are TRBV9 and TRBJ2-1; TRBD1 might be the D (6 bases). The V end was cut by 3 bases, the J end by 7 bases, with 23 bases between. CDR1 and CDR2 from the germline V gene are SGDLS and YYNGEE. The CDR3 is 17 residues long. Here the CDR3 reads CASSADTGTSLINEQFF. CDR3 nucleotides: TGTGCCAGCAGCGCCGATACCGGGACAAGCCTCATTAATGAGCAGTTCTTC.

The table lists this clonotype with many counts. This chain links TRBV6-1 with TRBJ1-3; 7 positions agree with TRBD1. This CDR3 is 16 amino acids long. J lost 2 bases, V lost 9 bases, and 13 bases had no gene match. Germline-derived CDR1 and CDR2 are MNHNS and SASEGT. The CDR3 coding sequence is TGTGCCAGAGCCAGACAGGGAACAGGGGCTGGAAACACCATATATTTT. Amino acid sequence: CARARQGTGAGNTIYF.

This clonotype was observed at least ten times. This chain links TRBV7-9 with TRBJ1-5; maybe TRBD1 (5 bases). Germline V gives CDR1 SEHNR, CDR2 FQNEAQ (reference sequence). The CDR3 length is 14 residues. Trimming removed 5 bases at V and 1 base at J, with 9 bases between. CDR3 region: CASSPSGSNQPQHF. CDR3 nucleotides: TGTGCCAGCAGCCCATCAGGGAGCAATCAGCCCCAGCATTTT.

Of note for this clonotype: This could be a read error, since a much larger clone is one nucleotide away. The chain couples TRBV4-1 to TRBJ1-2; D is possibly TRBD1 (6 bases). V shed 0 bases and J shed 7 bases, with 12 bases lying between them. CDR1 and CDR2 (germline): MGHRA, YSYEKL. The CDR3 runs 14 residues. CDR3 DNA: TGCGCCAGCAGCCAAGAACGGGGGCGATCTGGCTACACCTTC. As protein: CASSQERGRSGYTF.

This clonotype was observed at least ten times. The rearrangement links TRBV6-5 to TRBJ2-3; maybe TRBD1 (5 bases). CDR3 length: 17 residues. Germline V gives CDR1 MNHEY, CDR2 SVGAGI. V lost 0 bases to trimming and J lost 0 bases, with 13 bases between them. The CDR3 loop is CASSYSRQTYSTDTQYF. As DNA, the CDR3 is TGTGCCAGCAGTTACTCACGACAGACCTATAGCACAGATACGCAGTATTTT.

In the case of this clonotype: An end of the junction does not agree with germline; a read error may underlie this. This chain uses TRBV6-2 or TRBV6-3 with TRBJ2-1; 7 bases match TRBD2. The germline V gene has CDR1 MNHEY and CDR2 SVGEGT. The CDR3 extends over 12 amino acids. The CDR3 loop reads CASSEAGTEHFF. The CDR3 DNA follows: TGTGCCAGTAGTGAAGCGGGGACTGAGCATTTCTTC.

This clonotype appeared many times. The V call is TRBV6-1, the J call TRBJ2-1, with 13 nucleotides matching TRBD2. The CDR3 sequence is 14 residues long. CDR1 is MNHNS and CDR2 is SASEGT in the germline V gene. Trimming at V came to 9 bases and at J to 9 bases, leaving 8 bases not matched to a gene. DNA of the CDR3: TGTGCCAGTCGGACTAGCGGGGGAGGCGGTGAGCAGTTCTTC. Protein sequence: CASRTSGGGGEQFF.

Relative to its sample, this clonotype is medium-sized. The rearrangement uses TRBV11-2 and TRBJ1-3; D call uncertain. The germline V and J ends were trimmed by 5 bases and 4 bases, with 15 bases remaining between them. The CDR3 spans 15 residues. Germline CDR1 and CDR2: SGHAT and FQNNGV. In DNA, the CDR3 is TGTGCCAGCAGCGCCCAATCGGTAGCGGGAAACACCATATATTTT. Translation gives CASSAQSVAGNTIYF.

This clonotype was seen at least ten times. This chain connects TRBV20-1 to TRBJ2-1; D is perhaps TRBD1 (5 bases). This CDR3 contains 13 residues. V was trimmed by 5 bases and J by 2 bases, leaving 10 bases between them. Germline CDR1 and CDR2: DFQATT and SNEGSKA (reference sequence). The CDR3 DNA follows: TGCAGTGCTTCGTCGACAGCCTACAATGAGCAGTTCTTC. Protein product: CSASSTAYNEQFF.

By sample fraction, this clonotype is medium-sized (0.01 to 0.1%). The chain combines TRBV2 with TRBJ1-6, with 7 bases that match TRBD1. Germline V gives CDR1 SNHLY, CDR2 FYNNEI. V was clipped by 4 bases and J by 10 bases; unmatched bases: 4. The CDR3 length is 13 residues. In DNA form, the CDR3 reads TGTGCCAGCAGTGGTCAGGGGGGATCACCCCTCCACTTT. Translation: CASSGQGGSPLHF.